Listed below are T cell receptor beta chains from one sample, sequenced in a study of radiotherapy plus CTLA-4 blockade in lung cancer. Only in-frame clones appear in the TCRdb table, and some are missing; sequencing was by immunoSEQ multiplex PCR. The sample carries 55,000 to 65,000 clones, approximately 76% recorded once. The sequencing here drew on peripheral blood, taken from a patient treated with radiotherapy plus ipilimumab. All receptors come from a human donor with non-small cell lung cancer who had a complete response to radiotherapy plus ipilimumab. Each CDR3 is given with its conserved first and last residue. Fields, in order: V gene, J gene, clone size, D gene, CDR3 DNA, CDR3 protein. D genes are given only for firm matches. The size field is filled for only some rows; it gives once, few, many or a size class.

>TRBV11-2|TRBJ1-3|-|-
TGTGCCAGCAGCTTTAGGAGGATCTCTGGAAACACCATATATTTT
CASSFRRISGNTIYF
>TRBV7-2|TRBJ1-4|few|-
TGTGCCAGCAGCCCCGACAGGCTGGCGATGGGTGAAAAACTGTTTTTT
CASSPDRLAMGEKLFF
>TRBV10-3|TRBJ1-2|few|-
TGTGCCATCAGTGAGTCGACTTTCGTATATGGCTACACCTTC
CAISESTFVYGYTF
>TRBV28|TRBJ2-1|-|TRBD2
TGTGCCAGCACCCGCGGGACTAGCGGCACCAATGAGCAGTTCTTC
CASTRGTSGTNEQFF
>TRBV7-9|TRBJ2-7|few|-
TGTGCCAGCAGCTTGACAAGCCCAGGGCTTGGCTACGAGCAGTACTTC
CASSLTSPGLGYEQYF
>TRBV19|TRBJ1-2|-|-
TGTGCCAGTAGTATATTAAGGGGAGGCTATGGCTACACCTTC
CASSILRGGYGYTF
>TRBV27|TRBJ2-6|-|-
TGTGCCAGCAGTTTGGGGGCACAGTACTCTGGGGCCAACGTCCTGACTTTC
CASSLGAQYSGANVLTF
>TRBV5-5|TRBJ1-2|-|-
TGTGCCAGCAGCTTGGTCCCGGGCTATGGCTACACCTTC
CASSLVPGYGYTF
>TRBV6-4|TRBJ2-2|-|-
TGTGCCAGCAGTGACATCGGCGGCGGGGAGCTGTTTTTT
CASSDIGGGELFF
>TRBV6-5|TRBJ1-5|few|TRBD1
TGTGCCAGCGGACAGGGAGGATATAGCAATCAGCCCCAGCATTTT
CASGQGGYSNQPQHF
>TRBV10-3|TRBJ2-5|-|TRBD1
TGTGCCATCATGGACAGGGCAGGGCAAACAGAGACCCAGTACTTC
CAIMDRAGQTETQYF
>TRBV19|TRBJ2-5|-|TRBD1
TGTGCCAGTAGTTTGGGACAGTTACAAGAGACCCAGTACTTC
CASSLGQLQETQYF
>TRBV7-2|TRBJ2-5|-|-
TGTGCCAGCAGCTTAGTATATCACAGGGCCGAGACCCAGTACTTC
CASSLVYHRAETQYF
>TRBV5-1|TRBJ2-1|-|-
TGCGCCAGCAGCTTGTATGGAGGGGTTGGGGAGCAGTTCTTC
CASSLYGGVGEQFF
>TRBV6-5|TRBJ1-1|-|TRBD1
TGTGCCAGCAACAGCTTGGGACAGTTGACTGAAGCTTTCTTT
CASNSLGQLTEAFF
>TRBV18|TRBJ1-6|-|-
TGTGCCAGCTCACCTCCACTATCCTATAATTCACCCCTCCACTTT
CASSPPLSYNSPLHF
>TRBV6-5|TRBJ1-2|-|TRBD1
TGTGCCAGCAGTCGACTTTCAGGGGGAAATGGCTACACCTTC
CASSRLSGGNGYTF
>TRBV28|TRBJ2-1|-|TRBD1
TGTGCCAGCAGTTTATCCTTCAGGGGGGAGCAGTTCTTC
CASSLSFRGEQFF
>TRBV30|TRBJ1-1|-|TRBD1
TGTGCCTGGAGTGACAGGGGGCACGAAGCTTTCTTT
CAWSDRGHEAFF
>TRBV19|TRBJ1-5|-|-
TGTGCCAGTAGTGTAAGCAATCAGCCCCAGCATTTT
CASSVSNQPQHF
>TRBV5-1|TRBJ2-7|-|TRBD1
TGCGCCAGCAGCTTGGCCTTCGGGACAGGGGGTTACGAGCAGTACTTC
CASSLAFGTGGYEQYF
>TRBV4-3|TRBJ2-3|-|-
TGCGCCAGCAGCCAAGAATGGTCAGGGACAGATACGCAGTATTTT
CASSQEWSGTDTQYF
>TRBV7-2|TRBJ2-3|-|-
TGTGCCAGCAGCTTAGACGGGAGTAAAGATACGCAGTATTTT
CASSLDGSKDTQYF
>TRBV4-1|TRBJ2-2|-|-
TGCGCCAGCAGCCAAGAGTTTCGGAGCCTCAGGGTCGGGGAGCTGTTTTTT
CASSQEFRSLRVGELFF
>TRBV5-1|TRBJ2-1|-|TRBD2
TGCGCCAGCAGCCTAGGGAGCGGGGGCCCCTACAATGAGCAGTTCTTC
CASSLGSGGPYNEQFF
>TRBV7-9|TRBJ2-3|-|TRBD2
TGTGCCAGCAGCTTAGTCGGCGGACTAGTTCCGTATTTT
CASSLVGGLVPYF
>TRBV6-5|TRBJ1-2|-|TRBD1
TGTGCCAGCAGTTACTCGGTCAGGGGGAGCTATGGCTACACCTTC
CASSYSVRGSYGYTF
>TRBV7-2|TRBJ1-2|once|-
TGTGCCAGCAGCTTAGCGCGGGACGGACACTATGGCTACACCTTC
CASSLARDGHYGYTF
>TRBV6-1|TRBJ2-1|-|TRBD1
TGTGCCAGCAGTGAATGGGCAGGGGGCAGGGGTAATGAGCAGTTCTTC
CASSEWAGGRGNEQFF
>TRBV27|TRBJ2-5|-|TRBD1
TGTGCCAGCAGTTCAATACGGGGACAGGGGCAAGAGACCCAGTACTTC
CASSSIRGQGQETQYF
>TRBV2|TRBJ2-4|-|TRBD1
TGTGCCAGCGGGGGACAGCCTAACCTCAAAAACATTCAGTACTTC
CASGGQPNLKNIQYF
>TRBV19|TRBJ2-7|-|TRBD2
TGTGCCAGTAGTATTTTAATAAGCGGGAGGGCCTACGAGCAATACTTC
CASSILISGRAYEQYF
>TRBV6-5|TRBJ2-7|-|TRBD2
TGTGCCAGCAGTTACCCGCCGGGACTAGCAAACGAGCAGTACTTC
CASSYPPGLANEQYF
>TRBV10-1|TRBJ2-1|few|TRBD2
TGCGCCAGCAGTGCCTGGTCTAGCGGGGCCTCAGGGAATGAGCAGTTCTTC
CASSAWSSGASGNEQFF
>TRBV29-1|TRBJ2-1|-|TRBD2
TGCAGCGTCCGAGGGACTAGCGGGAGTGAGCAGTTCTTC
CSVRGTSGSEQFF
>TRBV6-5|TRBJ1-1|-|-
TGTGCCACCTCAAGGGGGGGAAGCACTGAAGCTTTCTTT
CATSRGGSTEAFF
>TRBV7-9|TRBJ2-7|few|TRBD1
TGTGCCAGCATCCCGGGACAGGGGGCCCCCTACGAGCAGTACTTC
CASIPGQGAPYEQYF